The next 30 T cell receptor beta chains were all read from a single sample in a study of T-cell memory formation after mild COVID-19. Via MiXCR, TCRdb re-called the 5' RACE reads, giving one row per CDR3 protein. Altogether fewer than 450,000 distinct CDR3 sequences are present, 20% to 25% being singletons, with the ten largest covering around 8.7%. Material: PBMCs or a T cell subset sorted from them (not recorded which). The source is an adult woman who had mild COVID-19 (a few samples of this study predate the infection). Cell type and time point are not known.

The genes are TRBV20-1 and TRBJ1-1, with D perhaps matching TRBD1 (5 bases). CDR1 is DFQATT, CDR2 SNEGSKA, per germline (reference sequence). The V and J ends lost 1 base and 2 bases respectively, with 14 bases between them. The CDR3 is made up of 15 amino acids. The CDR3 sequence is CSARVSGPVNTEAFF. The CDR3 DNA sequence: TGCAGTGCTAGAGTATCGGGACCGGTTAACACTGAAGCTTTCTTT.

This clonotype has more than one count but fewer than ten. V usage is TRBV2 and J usage is TRBJ2-3; D perhaps matches TRBD2 (5 bases). V was trimmed by 3 bases and J by 4 bases, leaving 8 bases between them. The CDR3 loop spans 13 amino acids. The germline CDR1 and CDR2 sequences are SNHLY and FYNNEI. CDR3 in DNA: TGTGCCAGCAGTGACATGAGGGCAGATACGCAGTATTTT. It translates to CASSDMRADTQYF.

The chain links TRBV12-3 or TRBV12-4 to TRBJ2-7, with 9 bases aligning to TRBD2. The CDR3 has 13 amino acids. Trimming removed 6 bases from V and 2 bases from J; junction bases left unmatched: 2. The CDR3 DNA sequence: TGTGCCAGCAGGAGCGGGGGGACCTACGAGCAGTACTTC. It specifies CASRSGGTYEQYF.

V gene TRBV3-1 combines with J gene TRBJ2-2; D might be TRBD1 (6 bases). The length of the CDR3 is 14 residues. Trimming removed 3 bases at V and 6 bases at J, with 11 bases between. CDR1 LGHDT and CDR2 YNNKEL come from the germline V gene (reference sequence). This chain's CDR3 is CASSQTGRAGELFF. Here the CDR3 DNA reads TGTGCCAGCAGCCAGACAGGACGTGCCGGGGAGCTGTTTTTT.

The J gene is TRBJ2-2, the V gene TRBV20-1, with TRBD2 identical over 7 bases. The germline CDR1 and CDR2 sequences are DFQATT and SNEGSKA (reference sequence). The CDR3 runs 15 residues. J gave up 2 bases and V 6 bases, and 9 bases lay outside the gene matches. The chain's CDR3 is CSAPSGTINTGELFF. CDR3 DNA: TGCAGTGCCCCGTCCGGGACTATCAACACCGGGGAGCTGTTTTTT.

This clonotype showed up just a few times. CDR3 bases: TGCGCCAGCAGCCCTAAACGGACAGGGACGAACACTGAAGCTTTCTTT. Translating it yields CASSPKRTGTNTEAFF. V is TRBV4-1 and J is TRBJ1-1; TRBD1 agrees at 8 bases. The ends lost 4 bases at V and 1 base at J; junction bases unmatched: 8. This CDR3 has 16 residues. Germline V gene sequence: CDR1 MGHRA, CDR2 YSYEKL.

The gene calls are TRBV4-1 and TRBJ2-3, with TRBD2 matching 12 bases. CDR1 and CDR2 from the germline V gene are MGHRA and YSYEKL. Trimming at V came to 1 base and at J to 5 bases, leaving 1 base not matched to a gene. The CDR3 is 15 amino acids. In nucleotides, the CDR3 is TGCGCCAGCAGCCAAGGACTAGCGGGAGAAGATACGCAGTATTTT. It codes for CASSQGLAGEDTQYF.

The V gene is TRBV12-3 or TRBV12-4, the J gene TRBJ1-1; TRBD1 matches 9 bases. This CDR3 spans 13 amino acids. V lost 5 bases and J lost 8; bases outside the gene matches: 6. The CDR3 DNA is TGTGCCAGCAGTCCCACGGGACAGGGCGAAGCTTTCTTT. Protein product: CASSPTGQGEAFF.

This clonotype was recorded a few times. The chain joins TRBV6-5 to TRBJ2-5, with 8 bases aligning to TRBD1. Germline lookup yields CDR1 MNHEY and CDR2 SVGAGI. This CDR3 comprises 15 residues. V lost 0 bases and J lost 5; bases outside the gene matches: 5. CDR3 loop: CASSYSLTGGETQYF. The CDR3 bases are TGTGCCAGCAGTTACTCCCTTACAGGGGGGGAGACCCAGTACTTC.

The rearrangement joins TRBV9 to TRBJ2-1; D remains ambiguous. The CDR3 is 14 residues long. V dropped 4 bases and J dropped 10 bases, with 18 bases sitting between them. CDR1 and CDR2 from the germline V gene are SGDLS and YYNGEE. CDR3 region: CASSLGLGWVEQFF. CDR3 nucleotide sequence: TGTGCCAGCAGCCTCGGGTTGGGGTGGGTCGAGCAGTTCTTC.

The rearrangement links TRBV5-4 to TRBJ2-1; weak D call: TRBD2 (8 bases). The V end lost 4 bases, the J end lost 4 bases, and 15 bases lay between the germline ends. The CDR3 covers 15 residues. The germline CDR1 and CDR2 sequences are SGHNT and YYREEE (reference sequence). The CDR3 DNA sequence: TGTGCCAGCAGCCCGGGAGGGACAGTTTACAATGAGCAGTTCTTC. Translating it yields CASSPGGTVYNEQFF.

Only a few counts were recorded for this clonotype. The chain links TRBV9 to TRBJ2-3, with 8 nucleotides matching TRBD1. The junction had 8 bases not matched to a gene; V was cut back by 7 bases and J by 4 bases. This CDR3 is 14 amino acids long. CDR1 is SGDLS, CDR2 YYNGEE, per germline. The CDR3 DNA reads as TGTGCCAGCGAACAGGGGGGAGTCGCAGATACGCAGTATTTT. It yields the protein CASEQGGVADTQYF.

This CDR3 is CASSPLTSGRATDTQYF. DNA for the CDR3: TGCGCCAGCAGCCCCTTGACTAGCGGGAGGGCCACAGATACGCAGTATTTT. This sequence joins TRBV4-3 and TRBJ2-3, with 14 bases fitting TRBD2. The CDR3 extends over 17 amino acids. The J segment lost 2 bases and the V segment lost 4 bases, leaving 5 bases of the junction unmatched. CDR1 and CDR2 from the germline V gene are LGHNA and YSLEER.

This clonotype was picked up a small number of times. The gene calls are TRBV5-6 and TRBJ1-2; D perhaps matches TRBD1 (5 bases). Trimming shortened V by 4 bases and J by 8 bases, and 21 bases separated the two germline ends. Per the germline V gene, CDR1 is SGHDT and CDR2 is YYEEEE. The length of the CDR3 is 15 residues. CDR3 nucleotide sequence: TGTGCCAGCAGCCACCCCACGGGGACCTCTGGCGGCTACACCTTC. This gives the protein CASSHPTGTSGGYTF.

V gene TRBV7-2 combines with J gene TRBJ1-2; D might be TRBD1 (5 bases). The ends were cut back, 1 base at V and 2 bases at J, with 11 bases in the middle. The CDR3 has 15 amino acids. Germline CDR1 is SGHTA and CDR2 is FQGNSA. CDR3 loop: CASSLDPGGNYGYTF. CDR3 sequence (DNA): TGTGCCAGCAGCTTAGACCCGGGGGGGAACTATGGCTACACCTTC.

V usage is TRBV5-4 and J usage is TRBJ2-3; maybe TRBD2 (5 bases). Trimming took 4 bases from V and 8 from J, leaving 11 bases between them. The germline V gene has CDR1 SGHNT and CDR2 YYREEE (reference sequence). This CDR3 has 12 residues. Here the CDR3 DNA reads TGTGCCAGCAGCCGGTCAGGAGGTACGCAGTATTTT. Translating gives CASSRSGGTQYF.

The chain combines TRBV25-1 with TRBJ1-5; a weak D match, TRBD1 (6 bases). V was clipped by 2 bases and J by 3 bases, with 11 bases between them. Germline V CDR1 and CDR2: MGHDK, SYGVNS. The CDR3 runs 15 residues. CDR3 coding DNA: TGTGCCAGCAGTGAACGACAGGTTGACAATCAGCCCCAGCATTTT. It is translated as CASSERQVDNQPQHF.

This clonotype occurred once. The chain links TRBV6-6 to TRBJ1-2; D uncertain. This CDR3 region has 17 residues. Germline V CDR1 and CDR2: MNHNY, SVGAGI (reference sequence). Trimming shortened V by 0 bases and J by 2 bases, and 16 bases separated the two germline ends. CDR3 in amino acids: CASSYSGPLSQNYGYTF. CDR3 DNA: TGTGCCAGCAGTTACTCTGGGCCTCTTTCCCAGAACTATGGCTACACCTTC.

The rearrangement joins TRBV9 to TRBJ2-5, with D possibly called TRBD1 or TRBD2 (6 bases each). The germline gives CDR1 SGDLS, CDR2 YYNGEE. The CDR3 runs 14 residues. Trimming took off 0 bases at V and 7 bases at J, with 13 bases between the two ends. The CDR3 sequence: CASSVGGGRSTQYF. The CDR3 DNA reads TGTGCCAGCAGCGTAGGTGGGGGGCGGTCGACCCAGTACTTC.

The chain carries TRBV5-1 and TRBJ2-5; 8 nucleotides line up with TRBD2. This CDR3 has 15 residues. The germline gives CDR1 SGHRS, CDR2 YFSETQ. J gave up 4 bases and V 4 bases, and 9 bases lay outside the gene matches. CDR3 bases: TGCGCCAGCAGCCCCCCCACGGGAGGGCCAGAGACCCAGTACTTC. It is translated as CASSPPTGGPETQYF.

CDR3 amino acids: CASTAFAPGSEAFF. As DNA, the CDR3 is TGTGCCAGCACTGCCTTTGCCCCAGGATCCGAGGCTTTCTTT. The chain employs TRBV2 and TRBJ1-1; D ambiguous. Germline V gene lookup returns CDR1 SNHLY and CDR2 FYNNEI. V shed 7 bases and J shed 11 bases, with 23 bases lying between them. This CDR3 spans 14 amino acids.

This clonotype was counted only a few times. The chain recombines TRBV7-9 with TRBJ1-1; D is uncertain. Germline V lookup: CDR1 SEHNR, CDR2 FQNEAQ (reference sequence). V lost 6 bases to trimming and J lost 1 base, with 12 bases between them. This CDR3 spans 14 amino acids. CDR3 in DNA: TGTGCCAGCAGATCCAGTGGGTGGAACACTGAAGCTTTCTTT. Its translation: CASRSSGWNTEAFF.

The table lists this clonotype with a few counts. V and J are TRBV10-3 and TRBJ1-3; the D is unclear. Trimming removed 2 bases from V and 1 base from J, with 12 bases in between. CDR1 ENHRY and CDR2 SYGVKD come from the germline V gene. This CDR3 has 16 residues. The CDR3 here is CAISEGTPASGNTIYF. The CDR3 nucleotides are TGTGCCATCAGTGAGGGAACCCCGGCGTCTGGAAACACCATATATTTT.

The genes are TRBV20-1 and TRBJ2-5, with D unresolved. CDR3 length: 11 residues. The germline gives CDR1 DFQATT, CDR2 SNEGSKA (reference sequence). Trimming pared 3 bases from V and 5 bases from J, leaving 7 bases between. This CDR3 is CSASSPETQYF. CDR3 bases: TGCAGTGCTAGTAGTCCGGAGACCCAGTACTTC.

This clonotype was seen a handful of times. The V call is TRBV27, the J call TRBJ2-7; 7 bases agree with TRBD2. Germline V gene sequence: CDR1 MNHEY, CDR2 SMNVEV (reference sequence). Trimming removed 4 bases from V and 5 bases from J; junction bases left unmatched: 8. CDR3 size: 14 residues. The CDR3 reads CASSSWRERHEQYF. The CDR3 region has the DNA TGTGCCAGCAGTTCTTGGCGGGAGAGGCACGAGCAGTACTTC.

This clonotype has just a few counts. Here the CDR3 reads CASSPKPYGSNTEAFF. In DNA form, the CDR3 reads TGTGCCAGCAGCCCCAAACCCTATGGAAGCAACACTGAAGCTTTCTTT. The chain joins TRBV7-9 to TRBJ1-1; no reliable D call. CDR3 length equals 16 residues. V lost 5 bases, J lost 2 bases, and 18 bases lay in between. CDR1 is SEHNR and CDR2 is FQNEAQ in the germline V gene (reference sequence).

In this sample, this clonotype turned up a few times. The chain carries TRBV18 and TRBJ1-1; a possible D gene is TRBD1 (5 bases). Germline V CDR1 and CDR2: KGHSH, LQKENI. Trimming took 6 bases from V and 0 from J, leaving 14 bases between them. This CDR3 contains 15 residues. The CDR3 bases are TGTGCCAGCTCGACACCACCGGGGGTGAACACTGAAGCTTTCTTT. Its protein product is CASSTPPGVNTEAFF. The whole variable domain, filled in from reference TRBV18 and TRBJ1-1, reads NAGVMQNPRHLVRRRGQEARLRCSPMKGHSHVYWYRQLPEEGLKFMVYLQKENIIDESGMPKERFSAEFPKEGPSILRIQQVVRGDSAAYFCASSTPPGVNTEAFFGQGTRLTVV.

This clonotype was detected only a few times. This rearrangement joins TRBV24-1 to TRBJ2-7, with 9 bases matching TRBD1. The ends lost 4 bases at V and 4 bases at J; junction bases unmatched: 7. From germline, CDR1 is KGHDR and CDR2 SFDVKD. This CDR3 contains 15 residues. The CDR3: CATSDPRDRAYEQYF. In nucleotides, the CDR3 is TGTGCCACCAGTGACCCGCGGGACAGGGCGTACGAGCAGTACTTC.

This clonotype was seen a few times. This chain uses TRBV7-3 with TRBJ2-4; 7 bases agree with TRBD2. In germline, CDR1 is SGHTA, CDR2 FQGTGA. This CDR3 region has 13 residues. J lost 9 bases, V lost 4 bases, and 6 bases had no gene match. In DNA, the CDR3 is TGTGCCAGCAGCTCCGGACTAGGGGCCATTCAGTACTTC. It specifies CASSSGLGAIQYF.

The genes are TRBV3-1 and TRBJ2-3; 11 nucleotides line up with TRBD2. The V and J ends lost 6 bases and 3 bases, in that order; junction bases with no gene match: 2. Germline CDR1 and CDR2: LGHDT and YNNKEL (reference sequence). CDR3 length equals 14 residues. CDR3 in DNA: TGTGCCAGCAGTAGCGGGAGGGCTACAGATACGCAGTATTTT. It yields the protein CASSSGRATDTQYF.